This entry concerns a single TCR beta chain. Its specificity is not known. With 60 Vbeta and 13 Jbeta primers, the PCR was carried out. Profiled with immunoSEQ multiplex PCR; TCRdb holds only in-frame clones, not every one. The profile shows 70,000 to 100,000 clones, more than 75% of them singletons. CDR1 MNHNY and CDR2 SVGAGI come from the germline V gene (reference sequence). The CDR3 sequence is 12 residues long. Trimming took 5 bases from V and 4 from J; bases not matched to a gene: 1. This record comes from a study of cytomegalovirus exposure and HLA in healthy donors. Points from the study as a whole: Researchers reportedly found TCR beta sequences accurately predicted most subjects' HLA-A and HLA-B alleles. In vitro checks showed that a few CMV-associated chains really do target CMV antigens. Later, an analysis showed that TCR beta chains associated with HLA were more clonally expanded than others that were equally common. It was in a later analysis that TCR association rates were seen to vary by HLA locus, highest for DRB1 and lowest for HLA-C.

Sequenced: PBMCs. The chain uses TRBV6-6 and TRBJ2-5; 7 nucleotides line up with TRBD1. This receptor was taken from a woman in her 50s in good health and CMV-seropositive. The CDR3 spells CASSPGGETQYF. As DNA, the CDR3 is TGTGCCAGCAGTCCAGGGGGAGAGACCCAGTACTTC.